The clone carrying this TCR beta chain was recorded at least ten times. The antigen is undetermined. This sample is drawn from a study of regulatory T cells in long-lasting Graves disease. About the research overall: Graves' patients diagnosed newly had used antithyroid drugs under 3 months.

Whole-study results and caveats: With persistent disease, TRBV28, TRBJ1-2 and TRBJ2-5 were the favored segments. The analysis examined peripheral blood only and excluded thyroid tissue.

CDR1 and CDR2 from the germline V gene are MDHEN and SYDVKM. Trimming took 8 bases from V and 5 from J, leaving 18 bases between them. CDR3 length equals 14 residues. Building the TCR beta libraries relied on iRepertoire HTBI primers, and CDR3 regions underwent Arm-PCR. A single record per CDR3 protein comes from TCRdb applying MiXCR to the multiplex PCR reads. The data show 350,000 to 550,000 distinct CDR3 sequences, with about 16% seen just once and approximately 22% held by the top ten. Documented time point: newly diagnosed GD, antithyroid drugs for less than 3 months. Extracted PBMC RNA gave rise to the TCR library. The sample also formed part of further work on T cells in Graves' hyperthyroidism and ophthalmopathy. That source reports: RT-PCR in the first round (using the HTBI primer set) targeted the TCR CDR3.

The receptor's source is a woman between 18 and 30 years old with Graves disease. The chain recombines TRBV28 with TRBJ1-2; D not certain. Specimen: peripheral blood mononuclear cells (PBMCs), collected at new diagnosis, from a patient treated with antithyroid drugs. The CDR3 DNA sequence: TGTGCCAGCCGACCAGGCCCGGGTAGTTATGGCTACACCTTC. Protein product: CASRPGPGSYGYTF.